The clone carrying this T cell receptor (beta chain) is labeled medium-sized. The antigen is unknown. The library protocol tagged individual cDNA molecules with unique molecular identifiers. TCRdb recomputed calls from the 5' RACE reads with MiXCR, one row per CDR3 protein. The sample has about 33,000 distinct CDR3 sequences, 4% to 5% seen once; the top ten hold approximately 7.5%. The data originate from a study of early T cells in non-severe SARS-CoV-2 infection. Background on the study: Sequencing of unsorted whole blood was done on bulk RNA, leaving chains unpaired.

Study observations and caveats: Anti-spike CD8 responses were favored by VDJdb matching, which missed private and CD4 specificities.

The CDR3 is 13 residues long. With 5 bases removed from V and 6 bases from J, the gap between germline ends came to 11 bases. The material sequenced was whole blood. J is TRBJ2-1 and V is TRBV12-3 or TRBV12-4; TRBD1 or TRBD2 may be the D gene (5 bases each). The receptor was isolated from an adult who was a healthcare worker with PCR-confirmed SARS-CoV-2 infection or an uninfected control (not recorded which). CDR3 nucleotide sequence: TGTGCCAGCAGTCAAGGGACCCCCAATGAGCAGTTCTTC. Its protein is CASSQGTPNEQFF.